These 21 T cell receptor beta chains were sequenced from one sample in a study of CD8 T cells in ankylosing spondylitis. TCRdb reprocessed the 5' RACE reads via MiXCR and lists one record per CDR3 protein. Among under 300,000 distinct CDR3 sequences listed, 15% to 20% were seen once. Sequencing used blood, either unsorted or a sorted T cell fraction (not recorded which). All receptors come from a male donor with ankylosing spondylitis or in good health (not recorded which).

The rearrangement joins TRBV29-1 to TRBJ2-3, with TRBD2 matching 14 bases. The junction had 5 bases not matched to a gene; V was cut back by 3 bases and J by 6 bases. The CDR3 runs to 15 residues. The germline V gene has CDR1 SQVTM and CDR2 ANQGSEA. The CDR3 protein is CSVEGTSGSADTQYF. CDR3 nucleotide sequence: TGCAGCGTTGAGGGGACTAGCGGGAGCGCGGATACGCAGTATTTT.

The rearrangement links TRBV29-1 to TRBJ1-2, with 9 bases matching TRBD1. Losses at the gene ends were 3 bases for V and 8 bases for J; bases not matched to a gene: 4. This CDR3 comprises 12 residues. The V gene's germline CDR1 is SQVTM and CDR2 ANQGSEA. As DNA, the CDR3 is TGCAGCGTTGAGAACAGGGGGCTCGGCTACACCTTC. As protein: CSVENRGLGYTF.

There are many counts of this clonotype. The chain combines TRBV6-5 with TRBJ1-1; no clear D. This CDR3 is built from 12 residues. Germline values: CDR1 MNHEY, CDR2 SVGAGI. V lost 2 bases and J 4 bases, leaving 5 bases between the germline ends. Written as DNA, the CDR3 is TGTGCCAGCAGTTACGGGTCCACTGAAGCTTTCTTT. This translates into CASSYGSTEAFF.

This clonotype was detected a few times. The chain uses TRBV29-1 and TRBJ2-2, with a weak D call TRBD2 (5 bases). The germline V gene encodes CDR1 SQVTM and CDR2 ANQGSEA. Between the trimmed V and J ends, which lost 8 bases and 6 bases, there was a span of 13 bases. The CDR3 is made up of 12 amino acids. DNA of the CDR3: TGCAGCACTGAAGGACTGGCCGGGGAGCTGTTTTTT. This codes for CSTEGLAGELFF.

This rearrangement joins TRBV2 to TRBJ2-7; 7 nucleotides agree with TRBD1. Germline CDR1 SNHLY, CDR2 FYNNEI. J lost 3 bases, V lost 2 bases, and 7 bases had no gene match. The CDR3 spans 15 residues. The CDR3 nucleotides are TGTGCCAGCAGTGAATGGGGCAGGGGGAGCTACGAGCAGTACTTC. This codes for CASSEWGRGSYEQYF.

The chain links TRBV11-2 to TRBJ2-1; D is possibly TRBD2 (5 bases). The CDR3 has 16 residues. V dropped 2 bases and J dropped 2 bases, with 13 bases sitting between them. The germline V gene encodes CDR1 SGHAT and CDR2 FQNNGV. Here the CDR3 reads CASSLNLHGTYNEQFF. CDR3 DNA: TGTGCCAGCAGCTTAAATCTGCACGGGACCTACAATGAGCAGTTCTTC.

J is TRBJ2-1 and V is TRBV12-3 or TRBV12-4; the D gene could be TRBD1 or TRBD2 (5 bases each). The CDR3 totals 14 residues. Trimming took 2 bases from V and 9 from J, leaving 14 bases between them. This CDR3 is CASSLFVVGGEQFF. The CDR3 DNA reads as TGTGCCAGCAGTTTATTTGTAGTTGGGGGTGAGCAGTTCTTC.

This clonotype occurred many times. The chain joins TRBV15 to TRBJ1-2; D is uncertain. The germline V and J ends were trimmed by 6 bases and 3 bases, with 14 bases remaining between them. Looked up from germline, CDR1 is LNHNV and CDR2 is YYDKDF (reference sequence). This CDR3 has 14 amino acids. This CDR3 reads CATRYPDIDYGYTF. The CDR3 DNA sequence: TGTGCCACCAGATATCCCGACATTGACTATGGCTACACCTTC.

In this sample, this clonotype turned up many times. The chain carries TRBV6-5 and TRBJ2-7; D perhaps matches TRBD1 (5 bases). Germline V gives CDR1 MNHEY, CDR2 SVGAGI. Trimming removed 6 bases at V and 4 bases at J, with 10 bases between. This CDR3 is built from 12 residues. The CDR3 here is CASSFDSYEQYF. CDR3 nucleotide sequence: TGTGCCAGCAGCTTCGACAGTTACGAGCAGTACTTC.

A note on this clonotype: The junction differs from germline at one of its ends, possibly a read error. The chain has TRBV12-3 or TRBV12-4 and TRBJ2-2, with 12 bases identical to TRBD1. This CDR3 has 19 residues. The CDR3 bases are TGTGCCCGCAGTTTTCCCGGGACAGGGGGCCGACGGGACACCGGGGAGCTGTTTTTT. This codes for CARSFPGTGGRRDTGELFF.

V gene TRBV6-5 combines with J gene TRBJ2-7, with 12 bases fitting TRBD2. J gave up 3 bases and V 4 bases, and 7 bases lay outside the gene matches. The CDR3 sequence is 16 residues long. Germline CDR1 reads MNHEY; CDR2 reads SVGAGI. CDR3 in amino acids: CASSSAGLAGLYEQYF. CDR3 nucleotide sequence: TGTGCCAGCAGTTCTGCCGGACTAGCGGGGCTCTACGAGCAGTACTTC.

The chain carries TRBV12-3 or TRBV12-4 and TRBJ2-1, with TRBD2 matching over 10 bases. CDR3 length: 15 amino acids. V was clipped by 5 bases and J by 7 bases; unmatched bases: 8. In nucleotides, the CDR3 is TGTGCCAGCAGTCCACTAGCGGGAACTAGGAATGAGCAGTTCTTC. This encodes CASSPLAGTRNEQFF.

This chain links TRBV6-5 with TRBJ1-1, with D possibly being TRBD1 (6 bases). Germline CDR1 MNHEY, CDR2 SVGAGI. V lost 2 bases and J 5 bases, leaving 9 bases between the germline ends. This CDR3 has 13 amino acids. CDR3 amino acids: CASSYTQGTEAFF. CDR3 in DNA: TGTGCCAGCAGTTACACACAGGGAACTGAAGCTTTCTTT.

J is TRBJ2-2 and V is TRBV13, with D hard to call. The CDR3 contains 13 residues. The germline CDR1 and CDR2 sequences are PRHDT and FYEKMQ (reference sequence). Trimming cost V 3 bases and J 9 bases, with 11 bases left between them. Written as DNA, the CDR3 is TGTGCCAGCAGCTTGGGTCCCCACTGGGAGCTGTTTTTT. This translates into CASSLGPHWELFF.

This chain links TRBV27 with TRBJ1-1, with D unresolved. CDR1 is MNHEY, CDR2 SMNVEV, per germline (reference sequence). The CDR3 covers 15 residues. V was shortened by 5 bases and J by 0 bases, with 13 bases between the two germline ends. The CDR3 DNA reads as TGTGCCAGCAGTCCCACGACGTTAATGAACACTGAAGCTTTCTTT. Translated: CASSPTTLMNTEAFF.

This clonotype was seen at least ten times. V usage is TRBV29-1 and J usage is TRBJ1-4; the match to TRBD1 covers 8 bases. Germline V CDR1 and CDR2: SQVTM, ANQGSEA. This CDR3 is built from 13 residues. The trim removed 6 bases at V and 6 bases at J, leaving 6 bases unmatched. DNA for the CDR3: TGCAGCGTCCAGACAGGGGTGGATGAAAAACTGTTTTTT. It specifies CSVQTGVDEKLFF.

This clonotype has more than one count but fewer than ten. V gene TRBV12-3 or TRBV12-4 combines with J gene TRBJ2-5, with 8 bases lining up with TRBD1. J gave up 5 bases and V 2 bases, and 7 bases lay outside the gene matches. The CDR3 extends over 15 amino acids. The CDR3 spells CASSLNRGSEETQYF. Written as DNA, the CDR3 is TGTGCCAGCAGTTTAAACAGGGGGAGTGAGGAGACCCAGTACTTC.

This clonotype was detected a few times. The V and J genes are TRBV4-3 and TRBJ2-3, with no clear D. The length of the CDR3 is 15 residues. V was clipped by 6 bases and J by 0 bases, with 13 bases between them. CDR1 and CDR2 from the germline V gene are LGHNA and YSLEER. The CDR3 nucleotides read TGCGCCAGCAGATTAGCTGAAAGTAGCACAGATACGCAGTATTTT. Residues: CASRLAESSTDTQYF.

This rearrangement joins TRBV12-3 or TRBV12-4 to TRBJ2-7, with no clear D. The germline V and J ends were trimmed by 3 bases and 6 bases, with 12 bases remaining between them. This CDR3 is 13 amino acids long. The CDR3 protein is CASSFSLKSEQYF. The CDR3 nucleotides are TGTGCCAGCAGTTTTTCTCTTAAGAGCGAGCAGTACTTC.

The table lists this clonotype with a few counts. CDR3 loop: CASTLPTSGKNTGELFF. The CDR3 nucleotides are TGTGCCAGCACCCTCCCGACTAGCGGGAAGAACACCGGGGAGCTGTTTTTT. The gene calls are TRBV12-3 or TRBV12-4 and TRBJ2-2, with 11 bases aligning to TRBD2. Trimming at V came to 7 bases and at J to 1 base, leaving 8 bases not matched to a gene. The length of the CDR3 is 17 residues.

With respect to this clonotype: The junction departs from the called germline gene at one end, perhaps through a read error. The chain couples TRBV29-1 to TRBJ2-2, with TRBD2 as a possible D gene (5 bases). CDR1 is SQVTM and CDR2 is ANQGSEA in the germline V gene. The length of the CDR3 is 14 residues. CDR3 sequence: CSVDSGTNTGELSF. The DNA of the CDR3 is TGCAGCGTTGATTCGGGTACGAACACCGGGGAGCTGTCTTTT.